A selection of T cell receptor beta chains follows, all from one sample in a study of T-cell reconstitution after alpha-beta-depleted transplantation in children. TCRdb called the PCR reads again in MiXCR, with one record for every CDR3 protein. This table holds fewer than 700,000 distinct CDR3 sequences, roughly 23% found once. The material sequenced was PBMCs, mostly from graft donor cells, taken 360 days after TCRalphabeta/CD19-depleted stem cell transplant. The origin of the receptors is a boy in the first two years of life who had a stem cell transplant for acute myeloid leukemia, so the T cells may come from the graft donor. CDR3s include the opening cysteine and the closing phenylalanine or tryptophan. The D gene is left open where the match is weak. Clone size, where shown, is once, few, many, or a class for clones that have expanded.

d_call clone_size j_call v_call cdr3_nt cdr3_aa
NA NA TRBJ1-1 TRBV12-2 TGTGCAAGTCGCCCGACCGGGACTGGTGGAGCTTTCTTT CASRPTGTGGAFF
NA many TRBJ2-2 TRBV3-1 TGTGCCAGCAGCCAAGAGTGGAACGGGGAGCTGTTTTTT CASSQEWNGELFF
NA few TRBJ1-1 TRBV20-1 TGCAGTGCATTAGAAGGGGGACGAACTGAAGCTTTCTTT CSALEGGRTEAFF
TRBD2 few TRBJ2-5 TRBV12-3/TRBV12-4 TGTGCCAGCAGTTTGGGACTAAATCAAGAGACCCAGTACTTC CASSLGLNQETQYF
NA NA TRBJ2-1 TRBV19 TGTGCCAGTAGTATACAGGGCTCCTACAATGAGCAGTTCTTC CASSIQGSYNEQFF
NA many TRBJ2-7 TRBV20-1 TGCAGTGCGAACGGTCACTTTAGCTCCTACGAGCAGTACTTC CSANGHFSSYEQYF
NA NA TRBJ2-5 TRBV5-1 TGCGCCAGCAGCTTGGTTCCGGGGGCGAGGCAAGAGACCCAGTACTTC CASSLVPGARQETQYF
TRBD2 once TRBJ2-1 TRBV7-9 TGTGCCAGCAGTTTTCCCCTTAGCGGGGGCAATGAGCAGTTCTTC CASSFPLSGGNEQFF
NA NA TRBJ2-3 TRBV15 TGTGCCACCAGTCTCCGGACCGGGGGCACAGATACGCAGTATTTT CATSLRTGGTDTQYF
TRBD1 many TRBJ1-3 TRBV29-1 TGCAGCGTCCGGACAGGGGGAAACACCATATATTTT CSVRTGGNTIYF
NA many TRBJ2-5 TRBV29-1 TGCAGCGATGATCCTCGGGAGCTTTCGTACCAAGAGACCCAGTACTTC CSDDPRELSYQETQYF
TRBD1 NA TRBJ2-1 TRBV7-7 TGTGCCAGCAGCCCCTCACCAGGGGGCAATGAGCAGTTCTTC CASSPSPGGNEQFF
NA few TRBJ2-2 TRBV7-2 TGTGCCAGCAGCTTAGGAATGAACACCGGGGAGCTGTTTTTT CASSLGMNTGELFF
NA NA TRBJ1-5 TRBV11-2 TGTGCCAGCAGCGTCACATTTCCCAATCAGCCCCAGCATTTT CASSVTFPNQPQHF
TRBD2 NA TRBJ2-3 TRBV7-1 TGTGCCAGCAGCTACCGCTCCCTAGCGGGGGTCGGGGATACGCAGTATTTT CASSYRSLAGVGDTQYF
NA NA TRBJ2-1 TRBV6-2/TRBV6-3 TGTGCCAGCTCTCCGGGGGGCCGGTACAATGAGCAGTTCTTC CASSPGGRYNEQFF
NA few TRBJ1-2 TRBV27 TGTGCCAGCAGTTTCCCCGAGACTTATGGCTACACCTTC CASSFPETYGYTF
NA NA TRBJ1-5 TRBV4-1 TGCGCCAGCAGCCAAGCCCCGGAGAGGGGCGGTCAGCCCCAGCATTTT CASSQAPERGGQPQHF
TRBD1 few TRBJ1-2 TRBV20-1 TGCAGTGCTCCGTCCGGACAGGGTAACTATGGCTACACCTTC CSAPSGQGNYGYTF
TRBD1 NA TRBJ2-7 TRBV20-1 TGCAGTGCTCAAGAATCCGGGACAGCTTACGAGCAGTACTTC CSAQESGTAYEQYF
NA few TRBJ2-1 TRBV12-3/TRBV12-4 TGTGCCAGCAGTTTACCGCCCCAGCCTTGGCCTGAGCAGTTCTTC CASSLPPQPWPEQFF
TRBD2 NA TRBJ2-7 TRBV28 TGTGCCAGCAATAAGCTAGCGGGGTCCTACGAGCAGTACTTC CASNKLAGSYEQYF
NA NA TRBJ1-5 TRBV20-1 TGCAGTGCTAGAGATTTGCGCCAGCCCCAGCATTTT CSARDLRQPQHF